This entry concerns a single T cell receptor (beta chain). This clone was detected once. Its specific antigen is unknown. Per-nucleotide qualities are absent, and no much larger clonotype sits a single base away. Patients with a history of autoimmune disease or receiving systemic immunosuppression were excluded from the trial. Peripheral blood for TCR sequencing was collected from all dose cohorts at baseline, on cycle 4 day 1, and on cycle 7 day 1. Samples were obtained from an open-label, multicenter, first-in-human phase I dose-escalation trial of ivuxolimab. The trial enrolled adults with locally advanced or metastatic head and neck squamous cell, hepatocellular, melanoma or renal cell carcinoma. Before TCR sequencing, CD4+ T cells and CD8+ T cells from peripheral blood were sorted into separate populations. The data originate from a study of OX40 agonist ivuxolimab in advanced cancers. In the study overall: The costimulatory receptor OX40 (CD134) was targeted by ivuxolimab, a fully human IgG2 agonistic monoclonal antibody. Intravenous ivuxolimab was administered to patients every 2 weeks at six dose levels: 0.01, 0.1, 0.3, 1.5, 3 and 10 mg/kg. Among the roughly 50 dose-escalation patients, around 20 had hepatocellular carcinoma, about 15 melanoma, 9 renal cell carcinoma and 9 head and neck cancer. The dose-escalation cohort was roughly 83% male with a mean age of around 62 years, ranging from roughly 23 to 85. Patients were allowed to have had prior anti-PD-1, anti-PD-L1 or anti-CTLA-4 therapy, and more than 30% of the dose-escalation patients had previously received checkpoint inhibitors. Three dose-escalation patients achieved partial responses, one with hepatocellular carcinoma and two with cutaneous melanoma. Peripheral TCRbeta sequencing aimed to test whether ivuxolimab altered TCR sequence diversity and caused clonal T-cell expansion. The paper reports the monotherapy dose-escalation portion (N of about 52 patients) of the phase I ivuxolimab trial.

What the work shows at the level of the full study, not this receptor alone: In the 0.1-3.0 mg/kg groups, partial responders had among the lowest normalized peripheral clonal expansion, particularly in CD8+ T cells. At doses of 0.1 to 3.0 mg/kg, clonal expansion of both CD4+ and CD8+ blood T cells was observed from baseline to week 6. Low levels of normalized T-cell clonal expansion were also seen in some patients who did not respond. The antigen specificity of the peripheral T cells that underwent clonal expansion was not determined. After ivuxolimab, more expanded clones were found on average in CD8+ T cells than in CD4+ T cells.

Genomic DNA was isolated from the sorted cells so that the TCRbeta CDR3 region could be sequenced. The immunoSEQ Assay was used for sequencing of TCRbeta CDR3 regions. Not all clones reach the TCRdb copy of this immuneACCESS table, which keeps in-frame sequences only. Checked studies attribute under half of the gap to unresolved V genes and leave the rest unexplained. The sample includes roughly 50,000 clones, with roughly 88% observed a single time. The ten largest make up roughly 10% of the sample. This clonotype originated in an adult with an advanced solid tumor such as melanoma, head and neck, liver or kidney cancer. The source material was CD4+ or CD8+ T cells sorted from blood, sampled in a trial of the OX40 agonist ivuxolimab.

The CDR3 loop reads CASSHPWTEPMYGYTF. At the DNA level, the sequence is TGCGCCAGCAGCCATCCTTGGACGGAGCCCATGTATGGCTACACCTTC. The chain joins TRBV4-1 to TRBJ1-2, with the D segment identity uncertain. The CDR3 goes from the cysteine to the phenylalanine over 16 residues. The DNA shown is the 48-base CDR3, in frame from base 1. Relative to germline, V is 3 bases shorter and J is 5 bases shorter, with 19 bases between their ends. As encoded in the germline V gene, CDR1 is MGHRA while CDR2 is YSYEKL.